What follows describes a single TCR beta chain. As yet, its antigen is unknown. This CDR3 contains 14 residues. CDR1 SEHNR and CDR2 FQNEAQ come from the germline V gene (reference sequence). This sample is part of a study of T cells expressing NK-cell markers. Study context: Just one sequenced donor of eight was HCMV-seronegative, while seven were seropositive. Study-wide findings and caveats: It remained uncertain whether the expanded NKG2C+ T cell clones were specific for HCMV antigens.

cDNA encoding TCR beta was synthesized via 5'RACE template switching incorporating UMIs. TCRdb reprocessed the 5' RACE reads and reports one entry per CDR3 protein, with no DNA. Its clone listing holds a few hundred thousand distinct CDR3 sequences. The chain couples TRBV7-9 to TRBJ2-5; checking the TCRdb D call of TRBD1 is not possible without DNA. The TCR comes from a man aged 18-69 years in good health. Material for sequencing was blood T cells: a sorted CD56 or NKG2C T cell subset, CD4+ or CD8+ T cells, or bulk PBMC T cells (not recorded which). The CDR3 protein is CASGGKDPLQTQYF.